The 5 T cell receptor beta chains in this list originate from one sample, sequenced in a study of T cell repertoires in cytomegalovirus infection. TCRdb used MiXCR to reprocess the reads, holding one entry per CDR3 protein. The top ten hold 1.5% to 2% of the sample, which has 200,000 to 300,000 distinct CDR3 sequences, about 12% seen once. What was sequenced was PBMCs. Receptor source: a human donor in good health (CMV status not recorded). Some clones in this sample may be carry-over from other donors' samples.

This chain links TRBV12-3 or TRBV12-4 with TRBJ1-1; D is undetermined. Trimming left V 3 bases short and J 3 bases short, with 8 bases between. The CDR3 extends over 13 amino acids. The CDR3 is CASSFMGDTEAFF. In DNA, the CDR3 is TGTGCCAGCAGTTTCATGGGCGACACTGAAGCTTTCTTT.

This clonotype showed up just a few times. The rearrangement uses TRBV13 and TRBJ2-3; 16 nucleotides line up with TRBD2. The CDR3 has 16 amino acids. Unmatched junction bases numbered 3, after V lost 5 bases and J lost 4 bases. CDR1 is PRHDT, CDR2 FYEKMQ, per germline (reference sequence). The CDR3: CASSPGLAGGPDTQYF. CDR3 sequence (DNA): TGTGCCAGCAGCCCGGGACTAGCGGGGGGGCCAGATACGCAGTATTTT.

This chain uses TRBV28 with TRBJ2-1, with D perhaps given as TRBD1 or TRBD2 (5 bases each). The CDR3 runs to 14 residues. Trimming removed 8 bases at V and 0 bases at J, with 11 bases between. CDR1 is MDHEN, CDR2 SYDVKM, per germline. CDR3 in DNA: TGTGCCAGCCTCGGGACGGACTCCTACAATGAGCAGTTCTTC. Amino acids: CASLGTDSYNEQFF.

V and J are TRBV20-1 and TRBJ2-1, with TRBD2 identical over 10 bases. Trimming took 0 bases from V and 5 from J; bases not matched to a gene: 10. Germline lookup yields CDR1 DFQATT and CDR2 SNEGSKA (reference sequence). The CDR3 has 17 residues. CDR3: CSARDTGPSGSDNEQFF. The CDR3 DNA is TGCAGTGCTAGAGATACAGGGCCTAGCGGGAGCGACAATGAGCAGTTCTTC.

This clonotype was detected ten times or more. The chain joins TRBV6-4 to TRBJ1-5; TRBD1 is a possible D gene (5 bases). The CDR3 has 13 residues. The V and J ends lost 5 bases and 5 bases respectively, with 10 bases between them. Germline V gene data show CDR1 as MRHNA and CDR2 as SNTAGT. The CDR3 region is CASSTREDQPQHF. For the CDR3, the DNA is TGTGCCAGCAGTACCAGGGAGGATCAGCCCCAGCATTTT.